Listed here is a single TCR beta chain. The antigen is not known. This is likely a read error, given that the CDR3 carries no conserved phenylalanine or tryptophan at its end. This specimen comes from a study of CD8+CD57+ T cells in acquired aplastic anemia. Study context: Yields of DNA that came from sorted CD4+ and CD8+ cells averaged approximately 3.5 ug.

TCR beta VDJ and CDR3 were profiled, and genomic DNA was the template. TCRdb re-called the reads with MiXCR, one entry per CDR3 protein. The table records 400,000 to 600,000 distinct CDR3 sequences, under 40% of them present only once. Study results and caveats: It was found that 25 to 35 CD8+ CDR3 sequences were shared between patients and controls.

Germline CDR1 SGDLS, CDR2 YYNGEE. The CDR3 contains 13 residues. Trimming stripped 0 bases from V and 5 bases from J, with 8 bases between. Sequenced patients had shown CD8+CD57+ cell expansion by flow cytometry. Every patient was diagnosed with severe acquired aplastic anemia. At the time of blood sampling, patients had not yet received any therapy. This chain links TRBV9 with TRBJ2-5; D gene uncertain. The receptor was derived from a human donor with aplastic anemia. Sequenced input: sorted CD4+, CD8+, or CD8+CD57+ T cells (not recorded which) from PBMCs. The CDR3 loop is CASSVGFGETQYS. Written as DNA, the CDR3 is TGTGCCAGCAGCGTAGGGTTTGGGGAGACCCAGTACTCC.